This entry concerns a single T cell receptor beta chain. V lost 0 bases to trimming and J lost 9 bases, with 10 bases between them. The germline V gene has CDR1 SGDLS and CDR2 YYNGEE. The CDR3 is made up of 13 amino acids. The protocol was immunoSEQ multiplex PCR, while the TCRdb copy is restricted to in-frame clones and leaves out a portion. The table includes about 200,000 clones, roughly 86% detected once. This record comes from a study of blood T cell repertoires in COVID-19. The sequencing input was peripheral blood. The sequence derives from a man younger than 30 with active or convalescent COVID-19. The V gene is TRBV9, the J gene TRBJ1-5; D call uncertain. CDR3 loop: CASSVDGLGPQHF. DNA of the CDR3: TGTGCCAGCAGCGTAGACGGGTTGGGGCCCCAGCATTTT.